These T cell receptor beta chains were read from a single sample in a study of T cell responses to AZD1222 COVID-19 vaccine. This table comes from immunoSEQ multiplex PCR, and its TCRdb copy is limited to in-frame clones, with some not included. The repertoire holds more than 150,000 clones, with about 87% as singletons. The sample was peripheral blood, taken on day 0 of AZD1222 vaccination. The receptors derive from an adult in good health. CDR3s include the opening cysteine and the closing phenylalanine or tryptophan. The order of the fields is J gene, V gene, D gene, CDR3 DNA, CDR3 protein. D genes are given only for firm matches.

>TRBJ2-7|TRBV5-1|TRBD1
TGCGCCAGCGGCGACAGGGGTTACGAGCAGTACTTC
CASGDRGYEQYF
>TRBJ2-1|TRBV7-2|NA
TGTGCCAGCAGCTTAGTCGGGGGCGCAGGCAATGAGCAGTTCTTC
CASSLVGGAGNEQFF
>TRBJ1-6|TRBV6-2/TRBV6-3|NA
TGTGCCAGCAGTTACGGGACCGAGCTCTGGGATTCACCCCTCCACTTT
CASSYGTELWDSPLHF
>TRBJ1-4|TRBV11-3|NA
TGTGCCAGCAGCGAAGGACAGACAGCGGATGAAAAACTGTTTTTT
CASSEGQTADEKLFF
>TRBJ1-5|TRBV7-9|NA
TGTGCCAGCAGCTCCTCGGAAGAGGGGGGCTTACAGCCCCAGCATTTT
CASSSSEEGGLQPQHF
>TRBJ2-7|TRBV7-2|TRBD2
TGTGCCAGCAGCTTTGAACTAGCGGGAGGTGGCTACGAGCAGTACTTC
CASSFELAGGGYEQYF
>TRBJ1-5|TRBV4-1|NA
TGCGCCAGCAGCCAAGGGTCAGGGGAGCATCAGCCCCAGCATTTT
CASSQGSGEHQPQHF
>TRBJ1-2|TRBV10-2|TRBD1
TGCGCCAGCAGTGAGAAAGGGGGCATATCATTGGCGGGCGGCTACACCTTC
CASSEKGGISLAGGYTF
>TRBJ1-2|TRBV5-1|NA
TGCGCCAGCAGCTTAGCGGGGTCCCAGACCTCTGACGGCTACACCTTC
CASSLAGSQTSDGYTF
>TRBJ1-1|TRBV28|NA
TGTGCCAGCCAGATTGTGGGGACTGAAGCTTTCTTT
CASQIVGTEAFF
>TRBJ2-1|TRBV15|NA
TGTGCCACCAGCAGGGGAAAGGCGGCTAGCAGTCGCGATGAGCAGTTCTTC
CATSRGKAASSRDEQFF